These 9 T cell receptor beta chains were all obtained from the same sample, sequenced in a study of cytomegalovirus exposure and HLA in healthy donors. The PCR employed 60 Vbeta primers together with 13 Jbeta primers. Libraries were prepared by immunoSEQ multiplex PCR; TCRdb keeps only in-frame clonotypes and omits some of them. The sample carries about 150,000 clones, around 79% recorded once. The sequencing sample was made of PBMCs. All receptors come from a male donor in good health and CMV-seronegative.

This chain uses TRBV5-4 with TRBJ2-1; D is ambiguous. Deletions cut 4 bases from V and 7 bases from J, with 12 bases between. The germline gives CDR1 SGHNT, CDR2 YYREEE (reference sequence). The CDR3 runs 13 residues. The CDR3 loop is CASSAPLANEQFF. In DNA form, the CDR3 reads TGTGCCAGCAGCGCCCCACTCGCTAATGAGCAGTTCTTC.

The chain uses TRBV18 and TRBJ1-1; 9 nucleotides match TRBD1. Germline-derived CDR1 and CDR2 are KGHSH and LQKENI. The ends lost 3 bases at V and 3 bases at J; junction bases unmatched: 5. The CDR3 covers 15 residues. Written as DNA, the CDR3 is TGTGCCAGCTCACCCCGGGACAGGGCGGACACTGAAGCTTTCTTT. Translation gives CASSPRDRADTEAFF.

The CDR3 region has the DNA TGTGCCAGTAGTACCCAAGCGACTAGCGGACCCTACAATGAGCAGTTCTTC. This gives the protein CASSTQATSGPYNEQFF. V gene TRBV19 combines with J gene TRBJ2-1; 9 positions match TRBD2. The J segment lost 2 bases and the V segment lost 4 bases, leaving 9 bases of the junction unmatched. CDR1 and CDR2 (germline): LNHDA, SQIVND (reference sequence). The CDR3 spans 17 residues.

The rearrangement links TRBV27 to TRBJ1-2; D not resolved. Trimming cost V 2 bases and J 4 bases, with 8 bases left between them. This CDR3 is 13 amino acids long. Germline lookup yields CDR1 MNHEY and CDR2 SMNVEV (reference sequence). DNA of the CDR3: TGTGCCAGCAGTTTAGACGGGATCTATGGCTACACCTTC. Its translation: CASSLDGIYGYTF.

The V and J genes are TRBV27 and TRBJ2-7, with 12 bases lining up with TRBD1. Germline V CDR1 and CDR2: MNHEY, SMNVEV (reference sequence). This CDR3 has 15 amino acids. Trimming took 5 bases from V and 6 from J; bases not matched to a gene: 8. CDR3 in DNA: TGTGCCAGCAGTGCCGGGACAGGGGGCTTGGGCGAGCAGTACTTC. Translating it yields CASSAGTGGLGEQYF.

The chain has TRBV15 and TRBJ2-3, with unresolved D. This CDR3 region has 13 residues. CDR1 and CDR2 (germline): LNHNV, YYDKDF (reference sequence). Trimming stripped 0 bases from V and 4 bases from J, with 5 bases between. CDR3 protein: CATSRDLADTQYF. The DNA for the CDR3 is TGTGCCACCAGCAGAGATTTAGCAGATACGCAGTATTTT.

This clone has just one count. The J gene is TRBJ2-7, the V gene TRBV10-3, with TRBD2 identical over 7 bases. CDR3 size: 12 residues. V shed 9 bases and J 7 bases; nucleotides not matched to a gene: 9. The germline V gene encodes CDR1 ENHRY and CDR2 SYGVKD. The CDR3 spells CAIAGLGEEQYF. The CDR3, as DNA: TGTGCCATAGCGGGACTTGGGGAGGAGCAGTACTTC.

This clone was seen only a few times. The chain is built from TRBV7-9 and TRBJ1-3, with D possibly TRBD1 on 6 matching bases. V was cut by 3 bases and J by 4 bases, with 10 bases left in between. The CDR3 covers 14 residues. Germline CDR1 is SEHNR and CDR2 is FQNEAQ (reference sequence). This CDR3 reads CASSFAGAGNTIYF. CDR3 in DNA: TGTGCCAGCAGCTTTGCGGGGGCCGGAAACACCATATATTTT.

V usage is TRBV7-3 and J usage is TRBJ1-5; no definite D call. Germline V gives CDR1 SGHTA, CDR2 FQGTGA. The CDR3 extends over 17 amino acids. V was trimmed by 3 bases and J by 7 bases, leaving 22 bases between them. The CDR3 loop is CASSLSAGTLRIQPQHF. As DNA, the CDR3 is TGTGCCAGCAGCTTGAGTGCGGGAACCCTCCGAATACAGCCCCAGCATTTT.